Presented here are 12 T cell receptor beta chains from one specimen sequenced in a study of blood T cell repertoires in COVID-19. Using immunoSEQ multiplex PCR, the repertoire was profiled, and TCRdb retains in-frame clones only, with some absent. The profile shows roughly 280,000 clones, approximately 83% of them singletons. Sequencing was performed on peripheral blood. The receptors here all came from a woman aged 70-85 years with acute or convalescent COVID-19.

The CDR3 coding sequence is TGTGCCATCTCAGTCGGGGAACTGAACACTGAAGCTTTCTTT. Translated, it gives CAISVGELNTEAFF. The chain recombines TRBV2 with TRBJ1-1; the D is unclear. V was shortened by 10 bases and J by 0 bases, with 15 bases between the two germline ends. Germline assignment: CDR1 SNHLY and CDR2 FYNNEI. This CDR3 spans 14 amino acids.

This clone was recorded only once. The CDR3 DNA sequence: TGCGCCAGCAGCCCACGTCGGCAGGACGGGAATGTGTACTTC. This translates into CASSPRRQDGNVYF. The V and J genes are TRBV4-1 and TRBJ2-7; perhaps TRBD2 as D (5 bases). The CDR3 is 14 amino acids. Per germline, CDR1 MGHRA and CDR2 YSYEKL. V dropped 4 bases and J dropped 12 bases, with 22 bases sitting between them.

The sample holds one count of this clone. The chain links TRBV6-1 to TRBJ1-3; D perhaps matches TRBD1 (5 bases). Germline V gene sequence: CDR1 MNHNS, CDR2 SASEGT. The CDR3 has 17 residues. V shed 4 bases and J shed 0 bases, with 16 bases lying between them. In nucleotides, the CDR3 is TGTGCCAGCAGTGGGCATAGGGGACTGGACTCTGGAAACACCATATATTTT. Its translation is CASSGHRGLDSGNTIYF.

V is TRBV11-2 and J is TRBJ2-2; 8 bases map to TRBD1. Germline CDR1 and CDR2: SGHAT and FQNNGV. The CDR3 spans 13 residues. Trimming cost V 6 bases and J 6 bases; bases outside gene matches: 3. CDR3 region: CASSQTGAGELFF. CDR3 nucleotides: TGTGCCAGCAGTCAGACAGGGGCCGGGGAGCTGTTTTTT.

This sequence joins TRBV9 and TRBJ2-1; maybe TRBD2 (7 bases). CDR3 size: 15 residues. V was shortened by 2 bases and J by 8 bases, with 17 bases between the two germline ends. Germline CDR1 SGDLS, CDR2 YYNGEE. CDR3 sequence reads: CASSVGGGPVDEQFF. The CDR3 DNA is TGTGCCAGCAGCGTCGGCGGGGGCCCCGTGGATGAGCAGTTCTTC.

The chain carries TRBV5-4 and TRBJ2-1, with D tentatively TRBD1 (6 bases). V shed 2 bases and J shed 6 bases, with 9 bases lying between them. Germline CDR1 is SGHNT and CDR2 is YYREEE (reference sequence). CDR3 size: 13 residues. CDR3 bases: TGTGCCAGCAGCTTCACAGGGACCAATGAGCAGTTCTTC. Protein product: CASSFTGTNEQFF.

This clone was detected only a few times. The chain combines TRBV3-1 (or the pseudogene TRBV3-2) with TRBJ1-2; D call uncertain. Germline CDR1 and CDR2: LGHDT and YNNKEL (reference sequence). Trimming took 1 base from V and 7 from J, leaving 4 bases between them. The CDR3 sequence is 11 residues long. CDR3 nucleotide sequence: TGTGCCAGCAGCCAAGGGGCTGGCTACACCTTC. This encodes CASSQGAGYTF.

The J gene is TRBJ1-3, the V gene TRBV29-1; perhaps TRBD1 as D (5 bases). Trimming pared 0 bases from V and 3 bases from J, leaving 9 bases between. This CDR3 has 14 residues. The germline V gene has CDR1 SQVTM and CDR2 ANQGSEA. The CDR3 loop reads CSVEDKGLGNTIYF. The DNA of the CDR3 is TGCAGCGTTGAAGATAAGGGACTTGGAAACACCATATATTTT.

The CDR3 coding sequence is TGTGCCAGCAGCCAAACAGGGAACAATCAGCCCCAGCATTTT. It encodes CASSQTGNNQPQHF. The chain uses TRBV3-1 (or the pseudogene TRBV3-2) and TRBJ1-5; possible D gene TRBD1, 6 bases. Trimming left V 2 bases short and J 3 bases short, with 8 bases between. This CDR3 has 14 amino acids. Germline values: CDR1 LGHDT, CDR2 YNNKEL (reference sequence).

The genes are TRBV3-1 (or the pseudogene TRBV3-2) and TRBJ2-7, with 7 positions matching TRBD2. V gave up 4 bases and J gave up 2 bases; unmatched junction bases: 8. Germline V gives CDR1 LGHDT, CDR2 YNNKEL (reference sequence). This CDR3 region has 15 residues. The DNA of the CDR3 is TGTGCCAGCAGCCCCGGGGGGTCACCTCCCTACGAGCAGTACTTC. It translates to CASSPGGSPPYEQYF.

The chain is built from TRBV2 and TRBJ2-5, with 9 bases fitting TRBD1. Germline CDR1 and CDR2: SNHLY and FYNNEI. The CDR3 consists of 18 residues. Trimming took 1 base from V and 5 from J; bases not matched to a gene: 14. The CDR3 nucleotides are TGTGCCAGCAGTGAAGGGTTGGGGACAGGGTCTAATTCGGAGACCCAGTACTTC. This gives the protein CASSEGLGTGSNSETQYF.

J is TRBJ2-7 and V is TRBV15; D might be TRBD1 (5 bases). Trimming pared 4 bases from V and 7 bases from J, leaving 8 bases between. The CDR3 length is 11 residues. Germline-derived CDR1 and CDR2 are LNHNV and YYDKDF (reference sequence). CDR3 protein: CATSKGREQYF. CDR3 nucleotide sequence: TGTGCCACCAGCAAGGGGCGAGAGCAGTACTTC.